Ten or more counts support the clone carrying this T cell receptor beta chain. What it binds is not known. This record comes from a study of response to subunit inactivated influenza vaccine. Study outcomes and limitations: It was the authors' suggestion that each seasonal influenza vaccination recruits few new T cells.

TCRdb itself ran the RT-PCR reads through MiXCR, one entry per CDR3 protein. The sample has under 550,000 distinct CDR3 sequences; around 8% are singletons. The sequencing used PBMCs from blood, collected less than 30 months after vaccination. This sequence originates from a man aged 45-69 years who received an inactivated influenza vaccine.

Written as DNA, the CDR3 is TGCGCCAGCAGCTCGGGACTAGCGCAGCGTCGGAACACAGATACGCAGTATTTT. It specifies CASSSGLAQRRNTDTQYF. The rearrangement uses TRBV5-1 and TRBJ2-3; 10 bases map to TRBD2. Germline assignment: CDR1 SGHRS and CDR2 YFSETQ. There are 18 residues in the CDR3. The junction had 12 bases not matched to a gene; V was cut back by 3 bases and J by 2 bases.